Each of the 23 T cell receptor beta chains below was sequenced from the same sample in a study of cytomegalovirus exposure and HLA in healthy donors. Generated by immunoSEQ multiplex PCR, the TCRdb table keeps only in-frame clones and is missing some. The data contain hundreds of thousands of clones, roughly 88% of them singletons. The material sequenced was PBMCs. The receptors come from a woman aged 25 to 39 in good health and CMV-seropositive.

This CDR3 reads CASSRGLAGVWGTDTQYF. The CDR3 nucleotides are TGTGCCAGCAGCCGAGGGCTAGCGGGAGTTTGGGGAACAGATACGCAGTATTTT. The J gene is TRBJ2-3, the V gene TRBV7-2; TRBD2 agrees at 10 bases. V shed 5 bases and J 3 bases; nucleotides not matched to a gene: 14. The germline V gene encodes CDR1 SGHTA and CDR2 FQGNSA. This CDR3 is built from 18 residues.

The V and J genes are TRBV27 and TRBJ2-2; D gene ambiguous. The CDR3 has 14 residues. The germline V and J ends were trimmed by 7 bases and 1 base, with 10 bases remaining between them. CDR1 and CDR2 from the germline V gene are MNHEY and SMNVEV (reference sequence). CDR3 region: CASIGHLNTGELFF. CDR3 DNA: TGTGCCAGCATCGGCCACCTGAACACCGGGGAGCTGTTTTTT.

The chain links TRBV6-5 to TRBJ1-2; 7 nucleotides agree with TRBD1. J gave up 5 bases and V 4 bases, and 13 bases lay outside the gene matches. Germline values: CDR1 MNHEY, CDR2 SVGAGI. There are 16 residues in the CDR3. In DNA form, the CDR3 reads TGTGCCAGCAGTTCCCCGGACAGGATGAGGCGATATGGCTACACCTTC. This gives the protein CASSSPDRMRRYGYTF.

V usage is TRBV27 and J usage is TRBJ2-7; D is unclear. V dropped 5 bases and J dropped 5 bases, with 13 bases sitting between them. The CDR3 runs 13 residues. Germline V lookup: CDR1 MNHEY, CDR2 SMNVEV (reference sequence). The CDR3 sequence is CASSRAPLHEQYF. The CDR3 DNA is TGTGCCAGCAGTCGAGCGCCCTTACACGAGCAGTACTTC.

The chain links TRBV7-3 to TRBJ2-5, with 8 positions matching TRBD2. V lost 5 bases to trimming and J lost 5 bases; unmatched junction nucleotides: 10. This CDR3 comprises 15 residues. Germline-derived CDR1 and CDR2 are SGHTA and FQGTGA. The CDR3 protein is CASSLRSGSAETQYF. CDR3 nucleotides: TGTGCCAGCAGCCTTAGGAGCGGGAGTGCGGAGACCCAGTACTTC.

The chain recombines TRBV27 with TRBJ2-1; D unclear. Per germline, CDR1 MNHEY and CDR2 SMNVEV (reference sequence). Trimming took 0 bases from V and 6 from J, leaving 9 bases between them. This CDR3 has 14 residues. CDR3 amino acids: CASSLSGPSNEQFF. CDR3 in DNA: TGTGCCAGCAGTTTATCCGGTCCGAGCAATGAGCAGTTCTTC.

The V and J genes are TRBV19 and TRBJ2-7; 10 bases are a match to TRBD2. CDR1 is LNHDA, CDR2 SQIVND, per germline (reference sequence). Trimming removed 5 bases from V and 0 bases from J; junction bases left unmatched: 1. CDR3 size: 14 residues. The CDR3 nucleotides are TGTGCCAGTAGTGGGACTAGCGACTCCTACGAGCAGTACTTC. It encodes CASSGTSDSYEQYF.

On this clone: This sample also contains other DNA sequences that code for the same CDR3. V gene TRBV11-3 combines with J gene TRBJ1-1; D not resolved. Trimming took 1 base from V and 7 from J, leaving 4 bases between them. Germline assignment: CDR1 SGHNT and CDR2 YENEEA. This CDR3 contains 11 residues. The CDR3 protein is CASSLGVEAFF. In DNA form, the CDR3 reads TGTGCCAGCAGCTTAGGGGTTGAAGCTTTCTTT.

The chain combines TRBV15 with TRBJ1-4, with D hard to call. The germline V gene encodes CDR1 LNHNV and CDR2 YYDKDF (reference sequence). V lost 0 bases and J 2 bases, leaving 4 bases between the germline ends. This CDR3 spans 14 amino acids. The CDR3 loop is CATSREGTNEKLFF. The CDR3 DNA sequence: TGTGCCACCAGCAGAGAAGGGACTAATGAAAAACTGTTTTTT.

This sequence joins TRBV5-1 and TRBJ2-1, with D unclear. Germline values: CDR1 SGHRS, CDR2 YFSETQ. CDR3 size: 12 residues. V was clipped by 1 base and J by 8 bases, with 7 bases between them. The CDR3 nucleotides are TGCGCCAGCAGCTTGATAATCCATGAGCAGTTCTTC. It translates to CASSLIIHEQFF.

The CDR3 region has the DNA TGTGCCAGCAGTTTATTTTATATCGCAGGGGGCGGGTATGGCTACACCTTC. It translates to CASSLFYIAGGGYGYTF. The chain combines TRBV27 with TRBJ1-2; 8 bases match TRBD1. Germline V gene data show CDR1 as MNHEY and CDR2 as SMNVEV (reference sequence). V trimming: 1 base; J trimming: 5 bases; junction bases outside the gene matches: 12. This CDR3 comprises 17 residues.

V usage is TRBV4-1 and J usage is TRBJ1-2, with D perhaps matching TRBD1 (6 bases). The CDR3 totals 15 residues. V lost 1 base and J 7 bases, leaving 16 bases between the germline ends. The germline V gene encodes CDR1 MGHRA and CDR2 YSYEKL. CDR3 region: CASSQVRGGDSGYTF. DNA of the CDR3: TGCGCCAGCAGCCAAGTTAGGGGGGGGGACTCTGGCTACACCTTC.

This chain links TRBV7-9 with TRBJ1-1; TRBD1 matches 9 bases. Germline loops: CDR1 SEHNR, CDR2 FQNEAQ (reference sequence). There are 15 residues in the CDR3. With V trimmed by 5 bases and J by 7 bases, 11 bases remained unmatched. In nucleotides, the CDR3 is TGTGCCAGCAGCCGTCTCGGACAGGGGCAGTTTGAAGCTTTCTTT. This sequence encodes CASSRLGQGQFEAFF. Based on the CDR3 plus reference TRBV7-9 and TRBJ1-1, the full variable domain is DTGVSQNPRHKITKRGQNVTFRCDPISEHNRLYWYRQTLGQGPEFLTYFQNEAQLEKSRLLSDRFSAERPKGSFSTLEIQRTEQGDSAMYLCASSRLGQGQFEAFFGQGTRLTVV.

This rearrangement joins TRBV5-1 to TRBJ2-7, with 7 bases lining up with TRBD2. CDR1 and CDR2 (germline): SGHRS, YFSETQ. Losses at the gene ends were 0 bases for V and 0 bases for J; bases not matched to a gene: 6. The CDR3 runs 16 residues. The CDR3 reads CASSLVASGSSYEQYF. In DNA form, the CDR3 reads TGCGCCAGCAGCTTGGTGGCTAGCGGAAGCTCCTACGAGCAGTACTTC. The full variable domain, completed using reference TRBV5-1 and TRBJ2-7, is KAGVTQTPRYLIKTRGQQVTLSCSPISGHRSVSWYQQTPGQGLQFLFEYFSETQRNKGNFPGRFSGRQFSNSRSEMNVSTLELGDSALYLCASSLVASGSSYEQYFGPGTRLTVT.

The rearrangement joins TRBV27 to TRBJ2-7; weak D call: TRBD1 (5 bases). The CDR3 runs 16 residues. The ends were cut back, 5 bases at V and 2 bases at J, with 19 bases in the middle. CDR1 is MNHEY and CDR2 is SMNVEV in the germline V gene (reference sequence). This CDR3 is CASSPIVRVTTYEQYF. As DNA, the CDR3 is TGTGCCAGCAGTCCCATAGTCAGGGTGACCACCTACGAGCAGTACTTC.

The chain uses TRBV25-1 and TRBJ1-1; 9 positions agree with TRBD1. Germline V CDR1 and CDR2: MGHDK, SYGVNS. V lost 6 bases, J lost 5 bases, and 7 bases stayed unmatched. CDR3 length equals 14 residues. In nucleotides, the CDR3 is TGTGCCAGCAGGGCGGGACAGGGACGAACTGAAGCTTTCTTT. Translated, it gives CASRAGQGRTEAFF.

The rearrangement joins TRBV19 to TRBJ1-5, with D possibly TRBD1 on 6 matching bases. The CDR3 loop spans 15 amino acids. Trimming removed 3 bases at V and 7 bases at J, with 16 bases between. Germline V gives CDR1 LNHDA, CDR2 SQIVND (reference sequence). CDR3 in amino acids: CASSISGAAGQPQHF. The CDR3, as DNA: TGTGCCAGTAGTATCTCAGGGGCTGCCGGCCAGCCCCAGCATTTT.

This clone was counted between two and nine times. The chain employs TRBV6-1 and TRBJ2-2; D possibly corresponds to TRBD1 (6 bases). Trimming cost V 3 bases and J 3 bases, with 8 bases left between them. The CDR3 extends over 14 amino acids. CDR1 and CDR2 from the germline V gene are MNHNS and SASEGT. CDR3 region: CASSDGGDTGELFF. CDR3 nucleotides: TGTGCCAGCAGTGATGGGGGCGACACCGGGGAGCTGTTTTTT.

The J gene is TRBJ1-1, the V gene TRBV7-9; D might be TRBD1 (5 bases). CDR1 and CDR2 (germline): SEHNR, FQNEAQ (reference sequence). This CDR3 has 14 amino acids. Deletions cut 0 bases from V and 7 bases from J, with 12 bases between. CDR3 region: CASSLALGQLEAFF. The CDR3 DNA follows: TGTGCCAGCAGCTTAGCGTTGGGGCAGCTTGAAGCTTTCTTT.

The chain couples TRBV27 to TRBJ1-2, with 9 bases aligning to TRBD1. V shed 0 bases and J 6 bases; nucleotides not matched to a gene: 11. Germline loops: CDR1 MNHEY, CDR2 SMNVEV (reference sequence). CDR3 length: 17 residues. The CDR3 spells CASSLSTGGSTLDGYTF. CDR3 in DNA: TGTGCCAGCAGTTTATCGACAGGGGGAAGTACGCTGGATGGCTACACCTTC.

This clone was seen a single time. This chain's CDR3 is CSVDLGDMPYGYTF. CDR3 sequence (DNA): TGCAGCGTTGATTTGGGGGATATGCCCTATGGCTACACCTTC. The rearrangement joins TRBV29-1 to TRBJ1-2, with a tentative D call TRBD1 (5 bases). The V and J ends lost 3 bases and 4 bases respectively, with 15 bases between them. CDR3 length equals 14 residues. The germline V gene encodes CDR1 SQVTM and CDR2 ANQGSEA.

This clone appeared a single time. Germline and junction disagree at one end, which may indicate a read error. The same CDR3 is also encoded by other DNA sequences in this sample. V and J are TRBV18 and TRBJ2-1; D is ambiguous. Germline assignment: CDR1 KGHSH and CDR2 LQKENI. The CDR3 has 12 amino acids. CDR3 loop: CASSPPGNEQFF. The CDR3 bases are TGTGCCAGCTCCCCACCGGGTAATGAGCAGTTCTTC.

The V and J genes are TRBV27 and TRBJ1-2, with unresolved D. The germline V gene encodes CDR1 MNHEY and CDR2 SMNVEV (reference sequence). Trimming removed 11 bases from V and 6 bases from J, with 13 bases in between. The length of the CDR3 is 11 residues. The CDR3 sequence is CAPRGRDGYTF. The CDR3 DNA sequence: TGTGCCCCCAGAGGAAGAGATGGCTACACCTTC.